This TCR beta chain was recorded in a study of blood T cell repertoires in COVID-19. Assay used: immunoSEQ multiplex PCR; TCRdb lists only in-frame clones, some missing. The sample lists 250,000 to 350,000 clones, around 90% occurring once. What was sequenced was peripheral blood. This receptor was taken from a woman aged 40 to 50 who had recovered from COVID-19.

The DNA for the CDR3 is TGCGCCAGCAGCCATCCTAGGGAGGGCTCGAACACCGGGGAGCTGTTTTTT. This translates into CASSHPREGSNTGELFF. The chain recombines TRBV4-1 with TRBJ2-2, with 7 bases that match TRBD2. Looked up from germline, CDR1 is MGHRA and CDR2 is YSYEKL. The CDR3 contains 17 residues. Germline trimming cut 3 bases from V and 0 bases from J; bases unmatched to any gene: 7.